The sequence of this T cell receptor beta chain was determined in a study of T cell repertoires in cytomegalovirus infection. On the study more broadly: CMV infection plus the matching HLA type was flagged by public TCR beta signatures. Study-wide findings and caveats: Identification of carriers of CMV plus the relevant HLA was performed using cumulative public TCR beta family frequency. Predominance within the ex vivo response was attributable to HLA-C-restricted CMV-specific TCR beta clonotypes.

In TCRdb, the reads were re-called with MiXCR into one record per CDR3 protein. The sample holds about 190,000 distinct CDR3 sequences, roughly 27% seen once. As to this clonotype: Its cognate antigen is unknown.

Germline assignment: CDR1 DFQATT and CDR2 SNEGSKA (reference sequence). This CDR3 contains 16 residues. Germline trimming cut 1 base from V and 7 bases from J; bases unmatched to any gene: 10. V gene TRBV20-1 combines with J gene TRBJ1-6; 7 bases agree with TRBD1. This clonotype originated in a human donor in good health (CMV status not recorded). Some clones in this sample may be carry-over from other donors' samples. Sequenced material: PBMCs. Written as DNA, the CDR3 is TGCAGTGCTAGAGTATTGGCAGGGGGTTTCAATTCACCCCTCCACTTT. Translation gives CSARVLAGGFNSPLHF.